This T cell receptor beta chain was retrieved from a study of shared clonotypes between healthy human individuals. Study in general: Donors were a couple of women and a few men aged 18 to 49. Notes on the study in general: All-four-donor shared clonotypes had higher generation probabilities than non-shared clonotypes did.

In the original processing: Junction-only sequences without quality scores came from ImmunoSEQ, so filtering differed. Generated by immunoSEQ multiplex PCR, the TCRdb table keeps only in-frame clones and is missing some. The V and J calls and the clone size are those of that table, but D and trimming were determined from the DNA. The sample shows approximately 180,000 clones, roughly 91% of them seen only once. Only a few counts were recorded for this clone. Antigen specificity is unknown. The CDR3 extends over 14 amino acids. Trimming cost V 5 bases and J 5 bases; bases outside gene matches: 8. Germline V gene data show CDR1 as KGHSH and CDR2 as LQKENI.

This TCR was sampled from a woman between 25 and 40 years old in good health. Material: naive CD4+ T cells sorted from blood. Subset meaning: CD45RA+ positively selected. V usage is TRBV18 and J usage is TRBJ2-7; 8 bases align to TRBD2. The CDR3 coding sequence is TGTGCCAGCTCAGCGAGCGGGAGTTACGACGAGCAGTACTTC. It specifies CASSASGSYDEQYF.